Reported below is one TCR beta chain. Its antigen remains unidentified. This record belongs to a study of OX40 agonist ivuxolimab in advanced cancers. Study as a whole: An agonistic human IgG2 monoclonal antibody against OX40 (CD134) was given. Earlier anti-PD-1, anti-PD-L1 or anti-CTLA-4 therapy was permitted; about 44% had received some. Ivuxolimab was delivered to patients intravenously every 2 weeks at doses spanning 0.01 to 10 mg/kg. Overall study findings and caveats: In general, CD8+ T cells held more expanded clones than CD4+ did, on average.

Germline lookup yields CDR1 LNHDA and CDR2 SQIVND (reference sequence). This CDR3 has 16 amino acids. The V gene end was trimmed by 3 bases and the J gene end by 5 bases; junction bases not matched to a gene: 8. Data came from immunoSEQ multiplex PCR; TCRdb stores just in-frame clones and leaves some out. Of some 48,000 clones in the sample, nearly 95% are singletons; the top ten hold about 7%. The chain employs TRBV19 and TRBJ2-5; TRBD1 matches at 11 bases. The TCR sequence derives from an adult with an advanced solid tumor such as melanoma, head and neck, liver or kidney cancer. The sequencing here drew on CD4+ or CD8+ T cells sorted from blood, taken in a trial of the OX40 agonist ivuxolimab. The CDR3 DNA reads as TGTGCCAGTAGTATTGGGGACAGGGGGTTTCGGGAGACCCAGTACTTC. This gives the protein CASSIGDRGFRETQYF.